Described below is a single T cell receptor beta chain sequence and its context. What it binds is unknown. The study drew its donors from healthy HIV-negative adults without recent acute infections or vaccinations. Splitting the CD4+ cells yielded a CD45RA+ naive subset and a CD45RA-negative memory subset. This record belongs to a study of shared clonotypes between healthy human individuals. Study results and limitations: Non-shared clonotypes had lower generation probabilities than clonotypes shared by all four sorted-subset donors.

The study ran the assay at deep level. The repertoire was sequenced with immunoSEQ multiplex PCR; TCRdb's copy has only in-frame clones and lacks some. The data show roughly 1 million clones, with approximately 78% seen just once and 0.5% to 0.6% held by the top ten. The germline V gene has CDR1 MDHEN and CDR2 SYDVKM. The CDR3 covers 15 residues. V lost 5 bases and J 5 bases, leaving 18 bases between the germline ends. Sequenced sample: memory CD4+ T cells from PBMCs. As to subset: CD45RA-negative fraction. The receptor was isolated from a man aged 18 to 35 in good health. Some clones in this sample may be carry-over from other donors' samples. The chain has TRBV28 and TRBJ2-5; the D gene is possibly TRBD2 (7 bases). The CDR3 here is CASSPLGRGEETQYF. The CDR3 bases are TGTGCCAGCAGTCCGCTGGGGAGGGGGGAGGAGACCCAGTACTTC.